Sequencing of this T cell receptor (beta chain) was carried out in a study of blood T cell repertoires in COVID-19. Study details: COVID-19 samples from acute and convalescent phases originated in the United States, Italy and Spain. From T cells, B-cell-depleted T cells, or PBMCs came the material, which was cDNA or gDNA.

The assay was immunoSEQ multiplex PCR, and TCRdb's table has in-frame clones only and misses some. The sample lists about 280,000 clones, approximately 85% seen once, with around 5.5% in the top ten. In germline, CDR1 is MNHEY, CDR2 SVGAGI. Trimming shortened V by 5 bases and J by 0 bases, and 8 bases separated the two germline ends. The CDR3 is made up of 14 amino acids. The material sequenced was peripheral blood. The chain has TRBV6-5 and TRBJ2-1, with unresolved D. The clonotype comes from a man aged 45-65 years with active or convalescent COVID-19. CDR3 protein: CASSPTGSYNEQFF. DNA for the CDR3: TGTGCCAGCAGTCCGACGGGCTCCTACAATGAGCAGTTCTTC.